Included here is one TCR beta chain sequence, with context. No antigen is known for it. There are no base qualities to consult, and no much larger clone falls within one base. The CDR3 holds 11 amino acids from the cysteine to the phenylalanine. Just CDR3 DNA is preserved here, 33 bases in frame from base 1. V loses 2 bases, J loses 5 bases, and the germline ends lie 3 bases apart. The germline V gene yields MNHEY for CDR1 and SVGAGI for CDR2. The Qiagen DNeasy kit was used to extract genomic DNA both from unsorted PBMCs and from the negatively selected CD4+ and CD8+ fractions. Amplification of TCR beta CDR3 regions was done by immunoSEQ multiplex PCR with primers that anneal to V and J segments. A synthetic immune receptor repertoire was used to minimize amplification bias, and remaining bias was computationally removed after sequencing. The original pipeline was this. Repertoire diversity was quantified as the Shannon entropy index using custom Python scripts. Unsorted, CD4+ and CD8+ repertoires were analyzed separately, except in combined analyses where CD4+ and CD8+ sequences were merged in silico. Clonal expansion was defined as a frequency increase of at least 2-fold after treatment compared with C1D1, and clones undetected at baseline were assigned a pseudocount of 0.5. Clones with 0 or 1 copy at C1D1 were classified as singleton clones, and clones with 2 or more copies were classified as non-singleton clones. Clones expanded in unsorted samples were labelled as CD4+, CD8+ or unknown by matching protein sequences in sorted samples from the same patient. Wilcoxon tests were applied to paired samples to test diversity changes from C1D1 to C4D1. This is the immuneACCESS table as TCRdb keeps it, with only in-frame sequences that have V and J called. A part of the clones is gone; compared with another copy, unresolved V genes explain less than half, and the rest is unexplained. That table supplies the V and J calls and clone size; D and trimming were determined from the DNA. The sample table shows over 70,000 clones, and about nine tenths are seen once. The ten top clones hold less than 25% of the sample.

This specimen belongs to a study of PD-1 blockade in classical Hodgkin lymphoma (TCRdb year 2020). Background on the whole study: Nivolumab dosing was 3 mg/kg intravenously every 2 weeks, continuing until either disease progression or unacceptable toxicity. The study used TCR beta sequencing and CyTOF to define a peripheral blood immune signature of response to PD-1 blockade in classical Hodgkin lymphoma.

The time point label of this sample denotes: cycle 1 day 1 (C1D1), immediately before nivolumab initiation. Every trial patient had relapsed following autologous stem cell transplantation, and prior brentuximab vedotin exposure was what differed among cohorts A, B and C. The trial cohort was composed of around 60 patients with relapsed/refractory classical Hodgkin lymphoma, for whom complete response, partial response or progressive disease was recorded as best overall response. In the multi-cohort phase II CheckMate 205 trial, trial patients received single-agent nivolumab. An independent review committee assessed best overall response by applying the 2007 International Working Group response criteria. Trial PBMCs were collected just before the start of nivolumab (C1D1) and during therapy at cycle 2 day 1 and cycle 4 day 1. Peripheral blood was collected in 8 mL Vacutainer Cell Preparation Tubes, from which PBMCs were isolated by centrifugation and then cryopreserved.

The paper as a whole reports these results and caveats: Trial patients with a complete response had baseline diversity similar to that of newly diagnosed patients, while partial responders and progressors had significantly lower diversity. By C4D1, a significant rise was seen in CD4+ TCR diversity but not in CD8+ TCR diversity (p=0.0027 vs p=0.16), and the rise was most apparent among complete responders (p=0.02). The study was restricted to a single clinical trial cohort, and the causes of repertoire differences, possibly disease activity or prior therapy, were left undefined. Patients starting nivolumab less than 1 year after ASCT had lower diversity and were excluded from later analyses to avoid confounding by immune reconstitution. Baseline TCR diversity was reported as lower in newly diagnosed patients than in healthy donors, and lower still in relapsed/refractory patients.

The material sequenced was peripheral blood mononuclear cells (PBMCs), taken at baseline. The sequence came from a human donor with classical Hodgkin lymphoma. Recombination joined TRBV6-5 with TRBJ2-5, with the D gene call left open. Read as DNA, the sequence is TGTGCCAGCAGTTACCGTGAGACCCAGTACTTC. Protein translation: CASSYRETQYF.